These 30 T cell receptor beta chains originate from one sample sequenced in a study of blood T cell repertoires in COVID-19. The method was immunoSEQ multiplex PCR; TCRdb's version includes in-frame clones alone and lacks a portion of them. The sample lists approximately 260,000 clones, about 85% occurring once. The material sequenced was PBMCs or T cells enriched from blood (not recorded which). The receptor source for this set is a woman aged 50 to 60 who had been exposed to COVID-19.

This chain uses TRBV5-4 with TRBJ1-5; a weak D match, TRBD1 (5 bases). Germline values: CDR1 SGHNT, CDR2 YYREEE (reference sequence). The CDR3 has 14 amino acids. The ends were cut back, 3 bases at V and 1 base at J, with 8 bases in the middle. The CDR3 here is CASSYQGSNQPQHF. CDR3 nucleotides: TGTGCCAGCAGCTACCAGGGAAGCAATCAGCCCCAGCATTTT.

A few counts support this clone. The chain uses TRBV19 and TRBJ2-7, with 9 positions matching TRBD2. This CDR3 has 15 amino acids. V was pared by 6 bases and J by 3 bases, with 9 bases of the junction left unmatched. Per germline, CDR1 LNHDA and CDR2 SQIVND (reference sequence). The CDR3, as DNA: TGTGCCAGTAGCCTCATTGCGGGAGGGGACTACGAGCAGTACTTC. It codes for CASSLIAGGDYEQYF.

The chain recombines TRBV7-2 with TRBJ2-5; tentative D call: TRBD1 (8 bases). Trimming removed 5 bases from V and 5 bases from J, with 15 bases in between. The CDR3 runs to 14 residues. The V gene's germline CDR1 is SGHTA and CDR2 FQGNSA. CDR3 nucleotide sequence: TGTGCCAGCAGCCGTACAGGGGGGGTTGAGACCCAGTACTTC. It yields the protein CASSRTGGVETQYF. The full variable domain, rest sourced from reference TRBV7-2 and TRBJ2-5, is GAGVSQSPSNKVTEKGKDVELRCDPISGHTALYWYRQSLGQGLEFLIYFQGNSAPDKSGLPSDRFSAERTGGSVSTLTIQRTQQEDSAVYLCASSRTGGVETQYFGPGTRLLVL.

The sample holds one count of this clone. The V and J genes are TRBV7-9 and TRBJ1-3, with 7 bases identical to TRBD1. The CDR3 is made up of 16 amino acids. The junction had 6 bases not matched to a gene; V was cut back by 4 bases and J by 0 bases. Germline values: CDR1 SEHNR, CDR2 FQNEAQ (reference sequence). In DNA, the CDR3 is TGTGCCAGCAGCTCCCGAGCAGGGGGCTCTGGAAACACCATATATTTT. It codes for CASSSRAGGSGNTIYF.

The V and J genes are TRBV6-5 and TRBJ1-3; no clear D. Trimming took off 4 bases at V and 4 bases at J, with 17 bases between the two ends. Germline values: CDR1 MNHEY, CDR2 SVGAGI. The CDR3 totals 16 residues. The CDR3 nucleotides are TGTGCCAGCAGTTCCGTCCAGGCCCCGGGGGGAAACACCATATATTTT. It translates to CASSSVQAPGGNTIYF.

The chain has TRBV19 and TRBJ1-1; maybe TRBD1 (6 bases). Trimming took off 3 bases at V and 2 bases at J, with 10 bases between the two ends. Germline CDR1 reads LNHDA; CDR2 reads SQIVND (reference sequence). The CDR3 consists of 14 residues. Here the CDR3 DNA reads TGTGCCAGTAGTATGACAGGATCTAACACTGAAGCTTTCTTT. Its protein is CASSMTGSNTEAFF.

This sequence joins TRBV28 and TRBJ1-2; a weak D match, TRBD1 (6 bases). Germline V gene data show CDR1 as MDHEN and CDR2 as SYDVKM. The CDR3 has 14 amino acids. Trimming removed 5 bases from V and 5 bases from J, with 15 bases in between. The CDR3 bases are TGTGCCAGCAGTCTACAGGACAGATCATATGGCTACACCTTC. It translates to CASSLQDRSYGYTF.

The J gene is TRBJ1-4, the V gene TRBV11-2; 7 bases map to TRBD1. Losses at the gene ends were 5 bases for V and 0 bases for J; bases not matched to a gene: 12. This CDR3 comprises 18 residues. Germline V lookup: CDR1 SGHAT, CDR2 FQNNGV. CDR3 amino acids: CASSQIAGQSATNEKLFF. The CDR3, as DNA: TGTGCCAGCAGCCAAATTGCGGGACAGAGTGCAACTAATGAAAAACTGTTTTTT.

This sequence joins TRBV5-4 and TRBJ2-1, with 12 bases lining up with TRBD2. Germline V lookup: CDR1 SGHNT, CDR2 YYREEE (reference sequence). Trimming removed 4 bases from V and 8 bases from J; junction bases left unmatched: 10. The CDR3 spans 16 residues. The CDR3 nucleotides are TGTGCCAGCAGCGCTCCCCTAGCGGGGGGGCCCGATGAGCAGTTCTTC. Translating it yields CASSAPLAGGPDEQFF.

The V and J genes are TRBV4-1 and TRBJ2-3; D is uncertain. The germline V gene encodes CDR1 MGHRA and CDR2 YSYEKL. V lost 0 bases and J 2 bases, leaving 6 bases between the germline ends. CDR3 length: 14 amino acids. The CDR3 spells CASSQELLTDTQYF. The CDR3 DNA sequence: TGCGCCAGCAGCCAAGAACTCCTCACAGATACGCAGTATTTT.

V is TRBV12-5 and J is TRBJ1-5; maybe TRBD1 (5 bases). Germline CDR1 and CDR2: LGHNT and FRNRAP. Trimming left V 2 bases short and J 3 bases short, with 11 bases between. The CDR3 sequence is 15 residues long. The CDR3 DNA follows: TGTGCTAGTGGTTTGCGAACAGGACCCAATCAGCCCCAGCATTTT. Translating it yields CASGLRTGPNQPQHF. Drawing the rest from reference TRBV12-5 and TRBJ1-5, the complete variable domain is DARVTQTPRHKVTEMGQEVTMRCQPILGHNTVFWYRQTMMQGLELLAYFRNRAPLDDSGMPKDRFSAEMPDATLATLKIQPSEPRDSAVYFCASGLRTGPNQPQHFGDGTRLSIL.

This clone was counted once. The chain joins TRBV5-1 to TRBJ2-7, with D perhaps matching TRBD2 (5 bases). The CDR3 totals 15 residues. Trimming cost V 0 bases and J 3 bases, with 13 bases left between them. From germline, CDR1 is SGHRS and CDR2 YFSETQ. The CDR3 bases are TGCGCCAGCAGCTTGGAAGGCGGGCAGGTCTACGAGCAGTACTTC. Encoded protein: CASSLEGGQVYEQYF.

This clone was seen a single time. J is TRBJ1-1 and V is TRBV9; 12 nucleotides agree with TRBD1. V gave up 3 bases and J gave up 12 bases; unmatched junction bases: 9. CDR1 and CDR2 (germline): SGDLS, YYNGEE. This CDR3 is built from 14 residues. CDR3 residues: CASSASGTGGLTFF. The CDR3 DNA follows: TGTGCCAGCAGCGCCTCCGGGACAGGGGGCTTGACTTTCTTT.

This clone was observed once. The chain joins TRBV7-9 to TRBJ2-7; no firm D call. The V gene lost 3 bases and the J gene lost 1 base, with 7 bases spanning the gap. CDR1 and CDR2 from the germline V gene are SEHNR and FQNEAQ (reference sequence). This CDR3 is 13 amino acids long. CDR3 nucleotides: TGTGCCAGCAGCTTCTACGGTTCCTACGAGCAGTACTTC. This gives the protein CASSFYGSYEQYF.

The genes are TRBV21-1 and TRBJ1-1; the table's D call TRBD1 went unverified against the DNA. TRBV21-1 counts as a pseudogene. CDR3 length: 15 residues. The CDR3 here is CASSKIQGCKTEAFF. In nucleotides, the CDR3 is TGTGCCAGCAGCAAAATACAGGGGTGTAAAACTGAAGCTTTCTTT.

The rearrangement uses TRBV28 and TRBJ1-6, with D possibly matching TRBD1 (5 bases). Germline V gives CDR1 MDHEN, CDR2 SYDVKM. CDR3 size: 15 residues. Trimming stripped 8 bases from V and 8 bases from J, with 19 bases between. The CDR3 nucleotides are TGTGCCAGCTCCCAACCGGGACTACAGGATTCACCCCTCCACTTT. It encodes CASSQPGLQDSPLHF.

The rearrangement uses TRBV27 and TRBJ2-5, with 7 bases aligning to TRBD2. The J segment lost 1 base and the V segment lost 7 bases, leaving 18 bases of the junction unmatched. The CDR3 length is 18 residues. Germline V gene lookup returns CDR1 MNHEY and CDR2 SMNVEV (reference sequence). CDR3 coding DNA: TGTGCCAGCAAGCCGAGGCCGACGTTATGGGGGGGCCAAGAGACCCAGTACTTC. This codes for CASKPRPTLWGGQETQYF.

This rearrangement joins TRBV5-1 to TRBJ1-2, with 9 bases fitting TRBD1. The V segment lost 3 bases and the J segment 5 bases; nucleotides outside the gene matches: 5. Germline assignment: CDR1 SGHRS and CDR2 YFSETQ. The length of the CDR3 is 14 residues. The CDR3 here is CASSSGQGLYGYTF. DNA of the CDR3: TGCGCCAGCAGCTCCGGACAGGGGCTATATGGCTACACCTTC.

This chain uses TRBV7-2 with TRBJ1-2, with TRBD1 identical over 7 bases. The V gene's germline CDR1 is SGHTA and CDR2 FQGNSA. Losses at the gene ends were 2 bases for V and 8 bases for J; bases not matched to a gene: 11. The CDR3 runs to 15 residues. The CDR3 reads CASSLSRGRNRGYTF. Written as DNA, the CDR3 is TGTGCCAGCAGCTTATCGAGGGGGCGCAATCGGGGCTACACCTTC.

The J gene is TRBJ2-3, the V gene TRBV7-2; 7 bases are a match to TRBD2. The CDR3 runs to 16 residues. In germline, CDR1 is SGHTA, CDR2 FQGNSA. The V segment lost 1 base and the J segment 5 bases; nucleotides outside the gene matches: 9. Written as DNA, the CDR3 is TGTGCCAGCAGCTTAGGGGTGGCTAGCGGAGGAGATACGCAGTATTTT. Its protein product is CASSLGVASGGDTQYF.

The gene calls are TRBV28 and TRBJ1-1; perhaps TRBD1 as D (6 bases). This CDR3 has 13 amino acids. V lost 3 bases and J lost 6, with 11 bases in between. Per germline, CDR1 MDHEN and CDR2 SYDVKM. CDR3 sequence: CASSFPGQPEAFF. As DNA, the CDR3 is TGTGCCAGCAGTTTCCCCGGACAGCCTGAAGCTTTCTTT.

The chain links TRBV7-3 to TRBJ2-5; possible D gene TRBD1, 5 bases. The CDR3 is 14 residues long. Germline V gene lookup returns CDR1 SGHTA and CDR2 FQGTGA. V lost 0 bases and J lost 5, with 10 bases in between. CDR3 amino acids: CASSLTNKGETQYF. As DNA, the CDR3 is TGTGCCAGCAGCTTAACAAATAAGGGGGAGACCCAGTACTTC.

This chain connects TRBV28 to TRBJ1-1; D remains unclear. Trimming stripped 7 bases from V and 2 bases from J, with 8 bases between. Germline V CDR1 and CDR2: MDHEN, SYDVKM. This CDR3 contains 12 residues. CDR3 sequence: CASNTLNTEAFF. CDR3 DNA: TGTGCCAGCAACACCCTTAACACTGAAGCTTTCTTT.

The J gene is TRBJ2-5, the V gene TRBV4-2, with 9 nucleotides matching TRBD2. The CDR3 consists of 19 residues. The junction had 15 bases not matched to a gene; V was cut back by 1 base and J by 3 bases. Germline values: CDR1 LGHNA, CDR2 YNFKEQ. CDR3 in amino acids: CASSQVLGIAGDTEETQYF. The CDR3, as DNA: TGTGCCAGCAGCCAAGTACTAGGAATAGCGGGGGATACAGAAGAGACCCAGTACTTC.

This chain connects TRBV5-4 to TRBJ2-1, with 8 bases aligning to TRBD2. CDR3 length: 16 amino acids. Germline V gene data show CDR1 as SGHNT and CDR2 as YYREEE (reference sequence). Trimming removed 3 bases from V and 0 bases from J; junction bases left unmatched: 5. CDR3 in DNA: TGTGCCAGCAGCTCAAAGCGGGGGAGCTCCTACAATGAGCAGTTCTTC. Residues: CASSSKRGSSYNEQFF.

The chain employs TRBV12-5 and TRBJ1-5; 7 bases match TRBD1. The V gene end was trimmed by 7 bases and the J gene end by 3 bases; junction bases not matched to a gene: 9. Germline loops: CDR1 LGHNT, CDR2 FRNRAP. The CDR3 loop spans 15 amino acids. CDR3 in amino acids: CASARGEVVNQPQHF. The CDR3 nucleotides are TGTGCTAGTGCCAGGGGGGAGGTGGTCAATCAGCCCCAGCATTTT.

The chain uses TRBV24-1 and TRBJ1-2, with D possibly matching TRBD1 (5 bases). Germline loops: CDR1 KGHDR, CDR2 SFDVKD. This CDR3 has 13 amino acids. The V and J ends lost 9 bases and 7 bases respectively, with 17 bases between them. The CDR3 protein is CATSRGFVGGYTF. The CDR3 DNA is TGTGCCACCTCGCGGGGGTTCGTTGGTGGCTACACCTTC.

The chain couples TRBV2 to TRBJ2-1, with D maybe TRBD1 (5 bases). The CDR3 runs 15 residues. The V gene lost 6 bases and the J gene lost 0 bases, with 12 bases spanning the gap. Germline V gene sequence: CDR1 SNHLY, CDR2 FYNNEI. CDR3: CASRLQDSSYNEQFF. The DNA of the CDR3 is TGTGCCAGCAGGTTACAGGATAGCTCCTACAATGAGCAGTTCTTC.

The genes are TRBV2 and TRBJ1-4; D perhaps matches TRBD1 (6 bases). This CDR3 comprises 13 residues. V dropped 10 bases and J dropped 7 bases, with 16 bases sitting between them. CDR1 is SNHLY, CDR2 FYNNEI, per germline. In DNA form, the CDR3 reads TGTGCCACCCAACAGGGATTATTTGAAAAACTGTTTTTT. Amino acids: CATQQGLFEKLFF. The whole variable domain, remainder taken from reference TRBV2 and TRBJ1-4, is EPEVTQTPSHQVTQMGQEVILRCVPISNHLYFYWYRQILGQKVEFLVSFYNNEISEKSEIFDDQFSVERPDGSNFTLKIRSTKLEDSAMYFCATQQGLFEKLFFGSGTQLSVL.

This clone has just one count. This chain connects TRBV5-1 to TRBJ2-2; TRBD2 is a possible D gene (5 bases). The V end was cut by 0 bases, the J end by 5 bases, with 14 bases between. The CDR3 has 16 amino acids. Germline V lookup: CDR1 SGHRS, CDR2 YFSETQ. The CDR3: CASSLGLGLSTGELFF. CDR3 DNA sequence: TGCGCCAGCAGCTTGGGGCTCGGACTTAGTACCGGGGAGCTGTTTTTT. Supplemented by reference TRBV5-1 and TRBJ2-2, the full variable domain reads KAGVTQTPRYLIKTRGQQVTLSCSPISGHRSVSWYQQTPGQGLQFLFEYFSETQRNKGNFPGRFSGRQFSNSRSEMNVSTLELGDSALYLCASSLGLGLSTGELFFGEGSRLTVL.